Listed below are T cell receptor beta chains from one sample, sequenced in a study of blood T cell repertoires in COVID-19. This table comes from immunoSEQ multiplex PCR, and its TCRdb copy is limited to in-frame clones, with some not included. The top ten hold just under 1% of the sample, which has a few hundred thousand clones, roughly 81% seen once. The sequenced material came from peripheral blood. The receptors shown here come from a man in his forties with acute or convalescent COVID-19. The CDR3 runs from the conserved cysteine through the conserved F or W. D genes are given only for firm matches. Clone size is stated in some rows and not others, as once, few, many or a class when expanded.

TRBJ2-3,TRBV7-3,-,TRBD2,CASSYSGGVSDTQYF,TGTGCCAGCAGTTATAGCGGGGGGGTATCAGATACGCAGTATTTT
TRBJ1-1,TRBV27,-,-,CASRVGQKRIF,TGTGCCAGCAGGGTGGGACAAAAGCGCATCTTT
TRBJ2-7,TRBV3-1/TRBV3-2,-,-,CASSQVDEQYF,TGTGCCAGCAGCCAAGTAGACGAGCAGTACTTC
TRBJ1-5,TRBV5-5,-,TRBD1,CASSLVGDRTIRPQHF,TGTGCCAGCAGCTTGGTAGGGGACAGGACGATTAGGCCCCAGCATTTT
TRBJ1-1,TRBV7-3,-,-,CASSLEGNTEAFF,TGTGCCAGCAGCTTAGAGGGGAACACTGAAGCTTTCTTT
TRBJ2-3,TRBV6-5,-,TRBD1,CASSYSGQGSDTQYF,TGTGCCAGCAGTTACTCGGGACAGGGCTCAGATACGCAGTATTTT
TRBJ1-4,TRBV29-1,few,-,CSVEEPTDEKLFF,TGCAGCGTTGAAGAGCCGACAGATGAAAAACTGTTTTTT
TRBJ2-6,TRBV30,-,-,CAWSVLAGGANVLTF,TGTGCCTGGAGTGTCCTGGCTGGTGGGGCCAACGTCCTGACTTTC
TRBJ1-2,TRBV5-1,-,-,CASSSPGGIGYTF,TGCGCCAGCAGCTCGCCGGGCGGGATCGGCTACACCTTC
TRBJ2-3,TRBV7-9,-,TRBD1,CASSLQGADTQYF,TGTGCCAGCAGTTTACAGGGGGCAGATACGCAGTATTTT
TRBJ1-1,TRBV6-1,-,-,CASSEAALGSHTEAFF,TGTGCCAGCAGTGAAGCCGCGTTGGGCAGCCACACTGAAGCTTTCTTT
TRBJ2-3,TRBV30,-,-,CAWREEDTQYF,TGTGCCTGGAGGGAGGAAGATACGCAGTATTTT
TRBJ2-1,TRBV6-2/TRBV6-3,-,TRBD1,CASSGGRTGGNEQFF,TGTGCCAGCAGCGGGGGGAGGACAGGGGGCAATGAGCAGTTCTTC
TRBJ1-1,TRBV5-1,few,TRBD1,CASSVSNRDSLNTEAFF,TGCGCCAGCAGCGTCTCAAACCGGGACAGCTTGAACACTGAAGCTTTCTTT
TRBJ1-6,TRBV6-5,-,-,CASRHQGEPLHF,TGTGCCAGCAGACATCAGGGTGAGCCTCTCCACTTT
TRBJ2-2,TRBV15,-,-,CATSRRQTLTGELFF,TGTGCCACCAGCAGAAGACAGACTCTCACCGGGGAGCTGTTTTTT
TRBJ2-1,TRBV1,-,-,CTSSQESGGGNEQFF,TGCACCAGCAGCCAAGAAAGCGGGGGGGGTAATGAGCAGTTCTTC
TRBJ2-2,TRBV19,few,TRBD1,CASSISQGHGELFF,TGTGCCAGTAGTATCTCACAGGGGCACGGGGAGCTGTTTTTT
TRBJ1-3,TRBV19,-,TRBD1,CASSFNDRANTIYF,TGTGCCAGTAGTTTCAATGACAGGGCCAACACCATATATTTT
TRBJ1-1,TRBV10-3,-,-,CAISDPGRGSAEAFF,TGTGCCATCAGTGACCCTGGCAGGGGTTCGGCAGAAGCTTTCTTT
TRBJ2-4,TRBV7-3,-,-,CASSLTAGIKNIQYF,TGTGCCAGCAGCTTAACGGCAGGGATCAAAAACATTCAGTACTTC